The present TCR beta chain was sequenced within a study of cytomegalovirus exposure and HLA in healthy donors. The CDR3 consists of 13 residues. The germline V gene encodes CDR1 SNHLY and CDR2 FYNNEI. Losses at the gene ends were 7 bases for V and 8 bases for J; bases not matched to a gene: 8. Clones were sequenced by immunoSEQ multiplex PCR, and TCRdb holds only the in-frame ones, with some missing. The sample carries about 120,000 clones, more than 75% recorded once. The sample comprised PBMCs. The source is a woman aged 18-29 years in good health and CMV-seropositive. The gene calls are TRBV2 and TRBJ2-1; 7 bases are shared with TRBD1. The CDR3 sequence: CASTTGDVDEQFF. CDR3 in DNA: TGTGCCAGCACCACAGGGGATGTCGATGAGCAGTTCTTC. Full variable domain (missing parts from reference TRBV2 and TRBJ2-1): EPEVTQTPSHQVTQMGQEVILRCVPISNHLYFYWYRQILGQKVEFLVSFYNNEISEKSEIFDDQFSVERPDGSNFTLKIRSTKLEDSAMYFCASTTGDVDEQFFGPGTRLTVL.